The rows below give T cell receptor beta chains drawn from one sample of a study of vaccination and CD4 T cells after COVID-19. These TCRs' antigens remain unknown. MiXCR was run by TCRdb on the PCR reads, yielding one entry per CDR3 protein. Among 9,000 to 10,000 distinct CDR3 sequences, about 35% were seen once, and the ten largest hold roughly 20%. Sequences were obtained from CD4+ T cells from blood, cultured in vitro. The source of these receptors is a human donor in good health. CDR3s include the opening cysteine and the closing phenylalanine or tryptophan. Fields, in order: CDR3 protein, CDR3 DNA, clone size, D gene, J gene, V gene. D genes are given only for firm matches. Rows may omit the clone size; those that give it use once, few, many or a size class.

CASSLGWAGELFF,TGTGCCAGCAGCTTAGGTTGGGCCGGGGAGCTGTTTTTT,-,-,TRBJ2-2,TRBV7-2
CASSYPELFF,TGTGCCAGCAGCTACCCGGAGCTGTTTTTT,-,-,TRBJ2-2,TRBV7-9
CASSLWEDQPQHF,TGTGCCAGCAGCTTATGGGAGGATCAGCCCCAGCATTTT,few,-,TRBJ1-5,TRBV7-2
CASSPRTWTVSEGNQPQHF,TGTGCCAGCAGCCCCAGGACCTGGACAGTATCGGAAGGTAATCAGCCCCAGCATTTT,few,-,TRBJ1-5,TRBV28
CASSQLTGIYEQYF,TGTGCCAGCAGCCAACTTACAGGGATATACGAGCAGTACTTC,-,-,TRBJ2-7,TRBV7-2
CASTGTSVTDTQYF,TGTGCCAGTACCGGGACTAGCGTCACAGATACGCAGTATTTT,few,TRBD2,TRBJ2-3,TRBV19
CAWSDGLALYNEQFF,TGTGCCTGGAGTGACGGACTAGCGTTATACAATGAGCAGTTCTTC,-,TRBD2,TRBJ2-1,TRBV30
CASSLYRAITDTQYF,TGCGCCAGCAGCTTGTATCGGGCTATCACAGATACGCAGTATTTT,-,-,TRBJ2-3,TRBV5-1
CASSPQNTDTQYF,TGTGCCAGCAGTCCACAAAACACAGATACGCAGTATTTT,-,-,TRBJ2-3,TRBV27
CATSGYTEAFF,TGTGCCACCTCAGGGTACACTGAAGCTTTCTTT,few,-,TRBJ1-1,TRBV7-2
CASSFSNYGYTF,TGTGCCAGCAGTTTTTCGAACTATGGCTACACCTTC,few,-,TRBJ1-2,TRBV27
CASSLRTSGRGADTQYF,TGTGCCAGCAGTCTCCGGACTAGCGGGAGGGGTGCAGATACGCAGTATTTT,-,TRBD2,TRBJ2-3,TRBV27
CAWSVVGTEAFF,TGTGCCTGGAGTGTAGTAGGGACCGAAGCTTTCTTT,-,-,TRBJ1-1,TRBV30
CAWTADRSNSPLHF,TGTGCCTGGACAGCGGATAGATCGAATTCACCCCTCCACTTT,-,-,TRBJ1-6,TRBV30
CASSSTGGRYQPQHF,TGTGCCAGCAGCTCTACAGGGGGCCGATATCAGCCCCAGCATTTT,-,TRBD1,TRBJ1-5,TRBV7-8
CASSELGQGLTSGTNVLTF,TGCGCCAGCAGTGAGTTAGGACAGGGCCTAACCTCTGGGACCAACGTCCTGACTTTC,-,TRBD1,TRBJ2-6,TRBV10-1
CASSSRPPGEQFF,TGTGCCAGCAGCTCCCGGCCACCCGGTGAGCAGTTCTTC,-,-,TRBJ2-1,TRBV7-2
CASSTDPQETQYF,TGTGCCAGTAGTACAGACCCCCAAGAGACCCAGTACTTC,-,-,TRBJ2-5,TRBV19
CSARDGQRSGGIQYF,TGCAGTGCTAGAGATGGCCAGCGGTCGGGCGGCATTCAGTACTTC,-,-,TRBJ2-4,TRBV20-1
CASSVSGSGSYNEQFF,TGTGCCAGCAGCGTAAGCGGGAGTGGATCCTACAATGAGCAGTTCTTC,-,TRBD2,TRBJ2-1,TRBV9
CSASLVSFEGEQYF,TGCAGTGCTAGCCTAGTGTCTTTCGAGGGCGAGCAGTACTTC,few,-,TRBJ2-7,TRBV20-1
CASNLAMNTEAFF,TGTGCCAGCAATTTGGCTATGAACACTGAAGCTTTCTTT,-,-,TRBJ1-1,TRBV5-5
CASSLRAGGGLETQYF,TGTGCCAGCAGTTTACGTGCGGGAGGAGGGTTAGAGACCCAGTACTTC,-,TRBD2,TRBJ2-5,TRBV27
CASSRPGYGYTF,TGTGCCAGTAGTCGGCCGGGCTATGGCTACACCTTC,-,-,TRBJ1-2,TRBV19
CASSYLAGGTYEQYF,TGTGCCAGCAGCTACTTAGCGGGAGGGACCTACGAGCAGTACTTC,-,TRBD2,TRBJ2-7,TRBV7-2
CASSPRWGFYGYTF,TGTGCCAGCAGCCCTAGATGGGGTTTCTATGGCTACACCTTC,-,-,TRBJ1-2,TRBV7-8
CASSSLGSGQETQYF,TGTGCCAGCAGTTCCCTGGGTAGCGGGCAAGAGACCCAGTACTTC,-,TRBD2,TRBJ2-5,TRBV27
CASSLAGVSETQYF,TGTGCCAGCAGCTTAGCGGGAGTCTCTGAGACCCAGTACTTC,few,TRBD2,TRBJ2-5,TRBV7-3
CAWSQLANYGYTF,TGTGCCTGGAGTCAGTTAGCTAACTATGGCTACACCTTC,-,-,TRBJ1-2,TRBV30
CASRQRENTEAFF,TGTGCCAGTAGGCAAAGGGAGAACACTGAAGCTTTCTTT,once,-,TRBJ1-1,TRBV19
CASSEWAATDTQYF,TGTGCCAGCAGTGAATGGGCAGCCACAGATACGCAGTATTTT,-,-,TRBJ2-3,TRBV6-1
CSVSEGGTDTQYF,TGCAGCGTTTCTGAGGGGGGCACAGATACGCAGTATTTT,-,-,TRBJ2-3,TRBV29-1
CATSDSGGEETQYF,TGTGCCACCAGTGATTCAGGGGGCGAAGAGACCCAGTACTTC,-,TRBD1,TRBJ2-5,TRBV24-1
CASSLEAGELFF,TGTGCCAGCAGCTTGGAAGCCGGGGAGCTGTTTTTT,few,-,TRBJ2-2,TRBV7-2
CASSQGTGPSGANVLTF,TGCGCCAGCAGCCAAGGGACAGGGCCTTCTGGGGCCAACGTCCTGACTTTC,few,TRBD1,TRBJ2-6,TRBV4-3
CASSLAIYQPQHF,TGTGCCAGCAGCTTGGCCATCTATCAGCCCCAGCATTTT,medium-sized,-,TRBJ1-5,TRBV5-8
CAWGGGGENTIYF,TGTGCCTGGGGTGGAGGGGGAGAAAACACCATATATTTT,-,-,TRBJ1-3,TRBV30
CSAGSPSGYGYTF,TGCAGTGCTGGCTCCCCAAGCGGCTATGGCTACACCTTC,medium-sized,-,TRBJ1-2,TRBV20-1
CSARPAGRGVTDTQYF,TGCAGTGCTAGGCCCGCGGGGCGGGGAGTCACAGATACGCAGTATTTT,few,-,TRBJ2-3,TRBV20-1
CASSYSSGDYEQYF,TGTGCCAGCAGTTACTCGTCAGGGGACTACGAGCAGTACTTC,few,-,TRBJ2-7,TRBV6-5
CSARVTGIVSYEQYF,TGCAGTGCTAGAGTTACAGGGATCGTTTCCTACGAGCAGTACTTC,few,-,TRBJ2-7,TRBV20-1
CARSLWAGGPSNYGYTF,TGTGCCAGAAGCTTGTGGGCAGGGGGCCCGAGTAACTATGGCTACACCTTC,-,TRBD1,TRBJ1-2,TRBV5-3
CSAQGGLAGPRDNEQFF,TGCAGTGCCCAGGGGGGACTAGCGGGACCCCGGGATAATGAGCAGTTCTTC,few,TRBD2,TRBJ2-1,TRBV20-1
CSASRDWGNTEAFF,TGCAGCGCCTCACGGGATTGGGGGAACACTGAAGCTTTCTTT,-,-,TRBJ1-1,TRBV29-1
CSAVTGRGGYSYTF,TGCAGTGCTGTCACAGGGAGGGGTGGCTATAGCTACACCTTC,-,-,TRBJ1-2,TRBV20-1
CASSWVASGHGNEQFF,TGTGCCAGCAGTTGGGTGGCTAGCGGGCATGGGAATGAGCAGTTCTTC,few,TRBD2,TRBJ2-1,TRBV27
CASSLLTYEQYF,TGTGCCAGCAGTCTCCTTACCTACGAGCAGTACTTC,few,-,TRBJ2-7,TRBV27
CAISEWSSGSTDTQYF,TGTGCCATCAGTGAATGGTCTAGCGGTAGCACAGATACGCAGTATTTT,-,TRBD2,TRBJ2-3,TRBV10-3
CTSSLALRGGAGGYTF,TGTACCAGCAGCTTAGCCCTGCGTGGGGGAGCAGGTGGCTACACCTTC,once,-,TRBJ1-2,TRBV7-9
CASTSFGREKTYEQYF,TGTGCCAGCACCTCGTTTGGGCGGGAGAAAACCTACGAGCAGTACTTC,-,TRBD2,TRBJ2-7,TRBV6-2/TRBV6-3
CASRGTSGSYNEQFF,TGTGCCAGCAGAGGGACTAGCGGCTCCTACAATGAGCAGTTCTTC,-,TRBD2,TRBJ2-1,TRBV12-3/TRBV12-4
CASSERTTGQPQHF,TGTGCCAGCAGTGAAAGGACAACGGGGCAGCCCCAGCATTTT,-,-,TRBJ1-5,TRBV2
CASSEYAEKLFF,TGTGCCAGCAGCGAATACGCTGAAAAACTGTTTTTT,few,-,TRBJ1-4,TRBV7-8
CASSLRAVYEQYF,TGTGCCAGCAGCTTAAGAGCAGTCTACGAGCAGTACTTC,few,-,TRBJ2-7,TRBV7-2